The clone carrying this T cell receptor (beta chain) has a handful of counts. Its antigen is undetermined. These data belong to a study of blood T cells in healthy people across ages. General observations from the study: With unsorted PBMCs, a conclusive comparison of naive versus antigen-experienced cells was not possible.

The CDR3 extends over 14 amino acids. The germline V gene encodes CDR1 SQVTM and CDR2 ANQGSEA. V dropped 6 bases and J dropped 7; count of bases not matched to a gene: 8. Next came a second PCR, run for about 6 to 12 cycles, which used a sample-barcoded 5' primer along with a J-beta primer mix. TCRdb called the 5' RACE reads again in MiXCR, with one record for every CDR3 protein. The sample lists fewer than 600,000 distinct CDR3 sequences; about 28% were seen once. The same sample was also used in a study of T cells of mothers and their children.

The sequenced sample was blood. The receptor was isolated from a boy younger than 10 in good health. The V and J genes are TRBV29-1 and TRBJ1-4, with 10 bases aligning to TRBD1. The CDR3 DNA follows: TGCAGCGTCGCCGGGGGACAGGGGACTGAAAAACTGTTTTTT. Encoded protein: CSVAGGQGTEKLFF. The full variable domain, completed using reference TRBV29-1 and TRBJ1-4, is SAVISQKPSRDICQRGTSLTIQCQVDSQVTMMFWYRQQPGQSLTLIATANQGSEATYESGFVIDKFPISRPNLTFSTLTVSNMSPEDSSIYLCSVAGGQGTEKLFFGSGTQLSVL.